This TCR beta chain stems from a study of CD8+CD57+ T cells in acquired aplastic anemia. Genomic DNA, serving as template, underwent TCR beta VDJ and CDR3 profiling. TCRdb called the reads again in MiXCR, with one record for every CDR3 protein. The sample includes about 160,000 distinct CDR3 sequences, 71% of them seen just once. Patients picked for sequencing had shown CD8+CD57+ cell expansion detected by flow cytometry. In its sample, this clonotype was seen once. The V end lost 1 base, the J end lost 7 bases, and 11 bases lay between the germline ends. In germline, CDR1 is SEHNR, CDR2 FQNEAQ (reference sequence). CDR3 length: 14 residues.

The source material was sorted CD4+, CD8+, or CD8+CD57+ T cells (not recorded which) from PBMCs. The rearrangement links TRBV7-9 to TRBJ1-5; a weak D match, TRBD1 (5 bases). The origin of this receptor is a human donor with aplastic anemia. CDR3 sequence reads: CASSLGQGQQPQHF. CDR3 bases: TGTGCCAGCAGCTTAGGTCAGGGTCAGCAGCCCCAGCATTTT.